The source of this T cell receptor beta chain is a study of blood T cell repertoires in COVID-19 (dated by TCRdb to about 2020). With regard to the full study: Samples from collaborators originated in the United States, Italy and Spain and spanned both the acute and convalescent phases of COVID-19. The prospective study material was composed of cDNA or gDNA derived from T cells, B-cell-depleted T cells, or PBMCs. Deeply sampled blood TCRbeta repertoires from subjects exposed to, actively infected with, or recovered from COVID-19 were included in the dataset. A freely available public database, intended as a resource for researchers studying the immune response to SARS-CoV-2, is where the repertoires were released. Samples came from the ongoing ImmuneRACE study (first 160 participants) plus 1,254 subjects from 6 global collaborators. The sample metadata nearly always contained a de-identified subject ID, COVID-19 status, age in years and sex. Where available, HLA class I and class II types were obtained from metadata supplied by the sample provider rather than from assay-based typing. The investigation overall reported the following: How much clinical and demographic metadata was included differed by source and by participant, and the metadata was provided uncurated.

Whole blood was collected in K2EDTA tubes by collaborating institutions according to the institutions' own protocols. Collaborator samples were shipped for TCRbeta analysis as frozen whole blood, isolated PBMCs, or DNA extracted from either sample type. With respect to this clone: The clone's antigen remains unknown. One base away there is no much larger clone; base qualities are not given.

TCRbeta CDR3 regions were amplified from genomic DNA using the immunoSEQ Assay, a bias-controlled multiplex PCR. The authors' analysis ran thus. The number of nucleated cells in each sample was estimated from the amplification of reference gene primers within the assay. Sequence reads were collapsed and filtered to measure the absolute abundance of every unique TCRbeta CDR3 rearrangement. For each sample, productive Simpson clonality was calculated by taking the square root of Simpson's diversity index across productive rearrangements. In its TCRdb copy, this immuneACCESS table keeps in-frame sequences only and misses some clones. Where compared with another copy, unresolved V genes explain less than half of these, and the others have no known cause. Clone size and the V and J calls come from that table; the DNA yielded D and trimming. Within this sample are roughly 200,000 clones, with 85% to 90% of them counted one time only. The ten largest account for 0.62% of the sample.

Spanning cysteine to phenylalanine, the CDR3 consists of 14 amino acids. Kept here is only the CDR3 DNA, which spans 42 bases and is read in frame from base 1. From a lookup of the germline V gene, CDR1 and CDR2 are SGHTA and FQGNSA. V sheds 0 bases and J sheds 1 base, leaving 6 bases between their ends. This receptor was identified in a man aged 45-65 years with acute or convalescent COVID-19. This sequence uses TRBV7-2 and TRBJ1-1, with the D gene not confidently named. Sequencing was performed on peripheral blood. The CDR3 region: CASSLAEGNTEAFF. DNA sequence: TGTGCCAGCAGCTTAGCGGAGGGGAACACTGAAGCTTTCTTT.